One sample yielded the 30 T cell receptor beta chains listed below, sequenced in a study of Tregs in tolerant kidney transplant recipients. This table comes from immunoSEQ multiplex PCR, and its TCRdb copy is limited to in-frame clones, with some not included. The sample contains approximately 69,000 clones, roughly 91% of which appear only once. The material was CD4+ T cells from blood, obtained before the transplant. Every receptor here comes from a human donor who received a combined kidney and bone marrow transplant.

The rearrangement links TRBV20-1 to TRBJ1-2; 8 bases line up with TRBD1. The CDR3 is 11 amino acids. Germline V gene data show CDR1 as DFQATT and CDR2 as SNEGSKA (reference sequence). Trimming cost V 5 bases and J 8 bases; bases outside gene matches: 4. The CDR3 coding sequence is TGCAGTGCTCACAGGGGGTTAGGCTACACCTTC. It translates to CSAHRGLGYTF.

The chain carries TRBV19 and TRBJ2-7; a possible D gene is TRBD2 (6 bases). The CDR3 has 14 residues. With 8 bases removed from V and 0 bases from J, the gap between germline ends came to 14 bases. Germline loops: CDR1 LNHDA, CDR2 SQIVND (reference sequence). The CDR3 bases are TGTGCCAGTGGAGCGGGCCGCCACTCCTACGAGCAGTACTTC. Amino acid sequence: CASGAGRHSYEQYF.

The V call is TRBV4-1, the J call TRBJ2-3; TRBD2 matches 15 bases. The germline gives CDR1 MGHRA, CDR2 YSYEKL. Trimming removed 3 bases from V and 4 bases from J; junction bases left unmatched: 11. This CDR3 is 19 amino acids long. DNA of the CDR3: TGCGCCAGCAGCCAGACCAGGACTAGCGGGAGGGTGAGGGCAGATACGCAGTATTTT. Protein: CASSQTRTSGRVRADTQYF.

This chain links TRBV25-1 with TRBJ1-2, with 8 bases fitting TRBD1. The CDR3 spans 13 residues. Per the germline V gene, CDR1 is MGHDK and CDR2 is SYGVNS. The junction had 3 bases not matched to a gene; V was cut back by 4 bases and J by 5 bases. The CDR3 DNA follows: TGTGCCAGCAGTGCAGGACAGGGATATGGCTACACCTTC. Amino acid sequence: CASSAGQGYGYTF.

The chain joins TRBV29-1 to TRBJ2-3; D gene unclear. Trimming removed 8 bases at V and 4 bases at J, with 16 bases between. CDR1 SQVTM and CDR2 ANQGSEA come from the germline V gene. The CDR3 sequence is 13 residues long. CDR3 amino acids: CSSRVPFPDTQYF. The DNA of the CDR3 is TGCAGCTCCCGGGTTCCGTTCCCAGATACGCAGTATTTT.

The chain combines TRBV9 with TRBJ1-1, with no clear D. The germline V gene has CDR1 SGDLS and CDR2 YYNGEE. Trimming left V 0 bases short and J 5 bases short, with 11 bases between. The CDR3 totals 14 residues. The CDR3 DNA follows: TGTGCCAGCAGCGTAGAAGCAGGATATACTGAAGCTTTCTTT. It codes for CASSVEAGYTEAFF. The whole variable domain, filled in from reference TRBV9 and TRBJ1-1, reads DSGVTQTPKHLITATGQRVTLRCSPRSGDLSVYWYQQSLDQGLQFLIQYYNGEERAKGNILERFSAQQFPDLHSELNLSSLELGDSALYFCASSVEAGYTEAFFGQGTRLTVV.

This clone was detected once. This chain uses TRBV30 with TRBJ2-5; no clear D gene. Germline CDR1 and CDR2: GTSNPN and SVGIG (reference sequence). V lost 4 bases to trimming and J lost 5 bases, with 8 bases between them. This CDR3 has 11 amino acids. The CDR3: CAWTEVETQYF. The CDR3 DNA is TGTGCCTGGACCGAGGTGGAGACCCAGTACTTC.

CDR3 protein: CASSLDQSLYEQYF. The CDR3 coding sequence is TGTGCCAGCAGCCTCGATCAGTCCCTCTACGAGCAGTACTTC. This chain uses TRBV28 with TRBJ2-7; no clear D. In germline, CDR1 is MDHEN, CDR2 SYDVKM. This CDR3 is 14 amino acids long. V gave up 6 bases and J gave up 3 bases, with 15 bases separating them.

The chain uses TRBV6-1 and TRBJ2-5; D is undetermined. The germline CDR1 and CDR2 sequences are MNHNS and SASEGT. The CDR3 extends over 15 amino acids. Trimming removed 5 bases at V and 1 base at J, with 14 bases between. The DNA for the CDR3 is TGTGCCAGCAGTTTTAGTGGTGGGCGCCAAGAGACCCAGTACTTC. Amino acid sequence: CASSFSGGRQETQYF.

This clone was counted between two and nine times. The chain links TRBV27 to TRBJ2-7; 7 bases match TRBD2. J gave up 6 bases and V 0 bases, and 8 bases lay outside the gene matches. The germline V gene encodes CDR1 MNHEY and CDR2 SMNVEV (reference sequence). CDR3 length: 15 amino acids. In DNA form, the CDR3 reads TGTGCCAGCAGTTTATCACTCGGGAGGTCGGCCGAGCAGTACTTC. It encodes CASSLSLGRSAEQYF.

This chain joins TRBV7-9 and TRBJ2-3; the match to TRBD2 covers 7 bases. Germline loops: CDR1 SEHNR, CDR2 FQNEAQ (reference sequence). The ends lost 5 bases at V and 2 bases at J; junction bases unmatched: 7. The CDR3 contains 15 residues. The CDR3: CASSRERLATDTQYF. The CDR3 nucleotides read TGTGCCAGCAGCAGGGAGAGACTAGCCACAGATACGCAGTATTTT.

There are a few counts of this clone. As DNA, the CDR3 is TGTGCCAGCAGTGGAAGCGGCGGGAGCGACAATGAGCAGTTCTTC. Its protein is CASSGSGGSDNEQFF. J is TRBJ2-1 and V is TRBV28; TRBD2 matches 7 bases. Germline values: CDR1 MDHEN, CDR2 SYDVKM. With V trimmed by 5 bases and J by 5 bases, 9 bases remained unmatched. CDR3 length equals 15 residues.

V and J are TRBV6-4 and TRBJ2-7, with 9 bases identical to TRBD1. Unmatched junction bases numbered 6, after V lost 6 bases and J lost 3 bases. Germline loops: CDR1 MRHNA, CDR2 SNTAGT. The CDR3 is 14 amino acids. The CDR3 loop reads CASSGDRAYYEQYF. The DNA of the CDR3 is TGTGCCAGCAGCGGGGACAGGGCTTACTACGAGCAGTACTTC.

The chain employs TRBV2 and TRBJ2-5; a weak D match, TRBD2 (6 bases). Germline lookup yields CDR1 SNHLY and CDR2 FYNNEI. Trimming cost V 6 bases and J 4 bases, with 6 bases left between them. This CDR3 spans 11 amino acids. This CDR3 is CASRRGETQYF. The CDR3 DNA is TGTGCCAGCAGGCGGGGAGAGACCCAGTACTTC.

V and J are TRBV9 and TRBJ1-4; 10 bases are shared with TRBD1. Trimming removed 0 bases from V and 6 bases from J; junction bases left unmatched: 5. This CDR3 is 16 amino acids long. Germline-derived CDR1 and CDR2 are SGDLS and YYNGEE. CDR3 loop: CASSVGDRGSDEKLFF. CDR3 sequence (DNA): TGTGCCAGCAGCGTAGGGGACAGGGGCAGCGATGAAAAACTGTTTTTT. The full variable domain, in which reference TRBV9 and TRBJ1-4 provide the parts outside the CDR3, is DSGVTQTPKHLITATGQRVTLRCSPRSGDLSVYWYQQSLDQGLQFLIQYYNGEERAKGNILERFSAQQFPDLHSELNLSSLELGDSALYFCASSVGDRGSDEKLFFGSGTQLSVL.

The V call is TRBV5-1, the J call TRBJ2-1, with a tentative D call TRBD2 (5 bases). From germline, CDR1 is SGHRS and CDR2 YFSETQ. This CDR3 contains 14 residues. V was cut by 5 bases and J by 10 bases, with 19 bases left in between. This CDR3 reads CASRSAVDSLEQFF. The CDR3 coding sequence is TGCGCCAGCAGATCCGCGGTGGACTCGCTAGAGCAGTTCTTC.

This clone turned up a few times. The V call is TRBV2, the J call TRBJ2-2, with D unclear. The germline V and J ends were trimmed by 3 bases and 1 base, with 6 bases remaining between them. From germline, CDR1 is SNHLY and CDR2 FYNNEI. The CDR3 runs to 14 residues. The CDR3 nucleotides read TGTGCCAGCAGTGAGGAGAGGAACACCGGGGAGCTGTTTTTT. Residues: CASSEERNTGELFF.

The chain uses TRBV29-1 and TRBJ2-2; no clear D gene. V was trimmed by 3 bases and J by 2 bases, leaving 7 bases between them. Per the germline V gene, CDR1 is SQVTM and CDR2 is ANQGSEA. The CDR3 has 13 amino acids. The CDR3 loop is CSVDSPNTGELFF. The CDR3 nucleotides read TGCAGCGTTGATAGCCCTAACACCGGGGAGCTGTTTTTT.

DNA for the CDR3: TGTGCCAGTAGGGACCTTAGCGGGAGCTCCTACGAGCAGTACTTC. Its protein product is CASRDLSGSSYEQYF. The J gene is TRBJ2-7, the V gene TRBV19; 9 nucleotides align to TRBD2. J gave up 0 bases and V 6 bases, and 6 bases lay outside the gene matches. The CDR3 is made up of 15 amino acids. Looked up from germline, CDR1 is LNHDA and CDR2 is SQIVND (reference sequence).

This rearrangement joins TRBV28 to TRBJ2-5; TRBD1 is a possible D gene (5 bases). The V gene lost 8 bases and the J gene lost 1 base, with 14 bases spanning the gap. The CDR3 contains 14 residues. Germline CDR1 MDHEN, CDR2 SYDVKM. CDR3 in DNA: TGTGCCAGCGGGTCGACAGAAGGCCAAGAGACCCAGTACTTC. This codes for CASGSTEGQETQYF.

The CDR3 reads CASSLHIQETQYF. CDR3 in DNA: TGCGCCAGCAGCTTGCACATCCAAGAGACCCAGTACTTC. The V gene is TRBV5-1, the J gene TRBJ2-5; no definite D call. CDR3 length: 13 residues. Deletions cut 1 base from V and 1 base from J, with 5 bases between. Germline V CDR1 and CDR2: SGHRS, YFSETQ. Drawing the rest from reference TRBV5-1 and TRBJ2-5, the complete variable domain is KAGVTQTPRYLIKTRGQQVTLSCSPISGHRSVSWYQQTPGQGLQFLFEYFSETQRNKGNFPGRFSGRQFSNSRSEMNVSTLELGDSALYLCASSLHIQETQYFGPGTRLLVL.

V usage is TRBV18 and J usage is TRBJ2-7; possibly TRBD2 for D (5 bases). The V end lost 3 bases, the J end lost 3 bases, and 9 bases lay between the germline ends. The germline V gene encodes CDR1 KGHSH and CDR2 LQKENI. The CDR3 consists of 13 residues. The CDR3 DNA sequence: TGTGCCAGCTCACCCGGGGTAGACTACGAGCAGTACTTC. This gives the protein CASSPGVDYEQYF. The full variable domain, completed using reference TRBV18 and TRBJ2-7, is NAGVMQNPRHLVRRRGQEARLRCSPMKGHSHVYWYRQLPEEGLKFMVYLQKENIIDESGMPKERFSAEFPKEGPSILRIQQVVRGDSAAYFCASSPGVDYEQYFGPGTRLTVT.

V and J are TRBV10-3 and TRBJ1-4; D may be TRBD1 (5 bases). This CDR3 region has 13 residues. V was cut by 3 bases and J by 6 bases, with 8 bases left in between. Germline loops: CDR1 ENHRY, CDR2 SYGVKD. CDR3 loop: CAISDKGDEKLFF. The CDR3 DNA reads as TGTGCCATCAGTGACAAAGGGGATGAAAAACTGTTTTTT.

The CDR3 region is CASSSPGTGGYEQYF. CDR3 sequence (DNA): TGTGCCAGCAGTTCCCCCGGGACAGGGGGTTACGAGCAGTACTTC. This chain uses TRBV28 with TRBJ2-7; 11 bases are shared with TRBD1. The CDR3 runs to 15 residues. Per the germline V gene, CDR1 is MDHEN and CDR2 is SYDVKM. V shed 4 bases, J shed 4 bases, and the junction held 6 bases outside the gene matches.

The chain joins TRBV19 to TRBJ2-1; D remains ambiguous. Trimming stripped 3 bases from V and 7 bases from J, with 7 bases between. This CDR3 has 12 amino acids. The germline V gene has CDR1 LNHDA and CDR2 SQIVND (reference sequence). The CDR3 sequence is CASSIVQNEQFF. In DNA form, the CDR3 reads TGTGCCAGTAGTATCGTACAGAATGAGCAGTTCTTC. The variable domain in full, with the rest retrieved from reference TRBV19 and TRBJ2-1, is DGGITQSPKYLFRKEGQNVTLSCEQNLNHDAMYWYRQDPGQGLRLIYYSQIVNDFQKGDIAEGYSVSREKKESFPLTVTSAQKNPTAFYLCASSIVQNEQFFGPGTRLTVL.

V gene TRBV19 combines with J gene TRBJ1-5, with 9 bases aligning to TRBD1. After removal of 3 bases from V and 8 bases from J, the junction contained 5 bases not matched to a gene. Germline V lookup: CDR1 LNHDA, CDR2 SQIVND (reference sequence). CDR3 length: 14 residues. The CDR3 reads CASSIGTGREPQHF. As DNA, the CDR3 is TGTGCCAGTAGTATTGGGACAGGGAGGGAGCCCCAGCATTTT.

The CDR3 sequence: CASSQSRSSYNEQFF. CDR3 nucleotide sequence: TGCGCCAGCAGCCAAAGCCGGAGCTCCTACAATGAGCAGTTCTTC. This rearrangement joins TRBV4-3 to TRBJ2-1, with D uncertain. The CDR3 is 15 amino acids. Germline V gene lookup returns CDR1 LGHNA and CDR2 YSLEER. Trimming took off 2 bases at V and 0 bases at J, with 8 bases between the two ends.

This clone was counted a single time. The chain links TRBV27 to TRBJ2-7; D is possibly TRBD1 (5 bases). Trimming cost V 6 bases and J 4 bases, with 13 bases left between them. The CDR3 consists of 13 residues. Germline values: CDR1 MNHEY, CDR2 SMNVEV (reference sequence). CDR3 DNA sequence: TGTGCCAGCAGGAGGCAGGGTGCGTACGAGCAGTACTTC. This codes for CASRRQGAYEQYF.

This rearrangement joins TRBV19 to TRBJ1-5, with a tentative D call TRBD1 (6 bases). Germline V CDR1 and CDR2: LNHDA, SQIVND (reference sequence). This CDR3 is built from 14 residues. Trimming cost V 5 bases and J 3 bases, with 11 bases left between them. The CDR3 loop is CASSHGQLNQPQHF. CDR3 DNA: TGTGCCAGTAGTCATGGACAGCTCAATCAGCCCCAGCATTTT.

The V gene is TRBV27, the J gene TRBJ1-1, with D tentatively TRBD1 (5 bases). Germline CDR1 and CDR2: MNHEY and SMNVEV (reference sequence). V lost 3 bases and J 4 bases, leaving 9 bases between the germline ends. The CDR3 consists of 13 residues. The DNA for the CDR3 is TGTGCCAGCAGTTTTATCAGGGCCACTGAAGCTTTCTTT. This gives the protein CASSFIRATEAFF.